This T cell receptor (beta chain) was recovered during a study of T cell responses to AZD1222 COVID-19 vaccine. This table comes from immunoSEQ multiplex PCR, and its TCRdb copy is limited to in-frame clones, with some not included. The sample holds over 90,000 clones; 70% to 90% are singletons and the top ten take 5%. The CDR3 is 16 residues long. In germline, CDR1 is SGHAT, CDR2 FQNNGV. Between the trimmed V and J ends, which lost 5 bases and 4 bases, there was a span of 19 bases. The starting material was peripheral blood, obtained on day 0 of AZD1222 vaccination. The clonotype was recovered from an adult in good health. The chain links TRBV11-2 to TRBJ2-3; a possible D gene is TRBD1 (6 bases). The chain's CDR3 is CASSPLQGRRSDTQYF. As DNA, the CDR3 is TGTGCCAGCAGCCCACTTCAGGGGCGTCGTTCAGATACGCAGTATTTT.